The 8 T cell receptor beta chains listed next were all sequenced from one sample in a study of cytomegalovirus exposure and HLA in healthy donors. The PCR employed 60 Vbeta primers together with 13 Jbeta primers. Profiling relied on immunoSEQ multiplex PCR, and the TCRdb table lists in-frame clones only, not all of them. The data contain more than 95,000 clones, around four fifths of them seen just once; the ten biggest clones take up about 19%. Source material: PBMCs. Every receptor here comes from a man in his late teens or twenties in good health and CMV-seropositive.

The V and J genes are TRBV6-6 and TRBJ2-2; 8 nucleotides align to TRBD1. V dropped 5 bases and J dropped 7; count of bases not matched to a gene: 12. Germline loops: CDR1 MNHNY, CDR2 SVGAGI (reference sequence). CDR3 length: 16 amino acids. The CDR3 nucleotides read TGTGCCAGCAGTCCCTCACAGGGGGGAGATATCGGGGAGCTGTTTTTT. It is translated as CASSPSQGGDIGELFF.

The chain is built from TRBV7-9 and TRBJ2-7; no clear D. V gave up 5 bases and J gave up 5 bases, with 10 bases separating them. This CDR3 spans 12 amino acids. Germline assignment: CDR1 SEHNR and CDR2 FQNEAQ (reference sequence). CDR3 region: CASSDTPHEQYF. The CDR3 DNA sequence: TGTGCCAGCAGCGATACTCCCCACGAGCAGTACTTC.

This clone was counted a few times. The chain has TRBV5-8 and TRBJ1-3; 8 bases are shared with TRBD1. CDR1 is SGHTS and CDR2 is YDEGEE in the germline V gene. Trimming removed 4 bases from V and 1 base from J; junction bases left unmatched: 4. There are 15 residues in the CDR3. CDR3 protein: CASSTGQGSGNTIYF. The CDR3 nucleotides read TGTGCCAGCAGCACTGGACAGGGATCTGGAAACACCATATATTTT.

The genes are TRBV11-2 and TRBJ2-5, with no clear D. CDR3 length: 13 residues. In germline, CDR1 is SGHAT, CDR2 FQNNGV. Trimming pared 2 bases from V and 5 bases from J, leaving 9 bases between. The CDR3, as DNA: TGTGCCAGCAGCTTATCCTCCGGGGAGACCCAGTACTTC. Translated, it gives CASSLSSGETQYF.

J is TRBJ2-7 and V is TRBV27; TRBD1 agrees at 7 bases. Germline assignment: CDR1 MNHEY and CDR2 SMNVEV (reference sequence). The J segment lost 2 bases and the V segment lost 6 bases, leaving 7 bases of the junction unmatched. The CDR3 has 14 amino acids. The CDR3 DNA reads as TGTGCCAGCAGACAAACCGGGACAGCCTACGAGCAGTACTTC. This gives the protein CASRQTGTAYEQYF.

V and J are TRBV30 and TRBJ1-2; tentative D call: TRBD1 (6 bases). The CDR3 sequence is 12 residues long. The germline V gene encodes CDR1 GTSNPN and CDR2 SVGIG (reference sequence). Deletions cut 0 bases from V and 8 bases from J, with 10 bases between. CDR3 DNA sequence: TGTGCCTGGAGTGTTGACAGGTGGGGCTACACCTTC. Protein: CAWSVDRWGYTF.

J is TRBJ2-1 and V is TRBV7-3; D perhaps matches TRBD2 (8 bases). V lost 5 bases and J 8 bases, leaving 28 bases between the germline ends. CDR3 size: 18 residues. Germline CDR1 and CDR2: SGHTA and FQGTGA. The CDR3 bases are TGTGCCAGCAGCCCCCGGGAGGGGGCGTCGAGACTAGCTCATGAGCAGTTCTTC. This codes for CASSPREGASRLAHEQFF.

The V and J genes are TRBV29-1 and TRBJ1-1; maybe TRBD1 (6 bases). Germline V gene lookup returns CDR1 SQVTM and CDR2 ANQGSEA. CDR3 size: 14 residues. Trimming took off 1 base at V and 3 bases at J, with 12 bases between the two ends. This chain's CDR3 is CSVEVQGRDTEAFF. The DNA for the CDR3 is TGCAGCGTTGAAGTCCAGGGGAGGGACACTGAAGCTTTCTTT.